The present entry profiles one T cell receptor (beta chain) with its context. Trimming left V 3 bases short and J 5 bases short, with 17 bases between. The CDR3 is 15 amino acids. Looked up from germline, CDR1 is SGHRS and CDR2 is YFSETQ. This sample is part of a study of OX40 agonist ivuxolimab in advanced cancers. Clones were read by immunoSEQ multiplex PCR, and TCRdb kept only the in-frame ones, dropping some. The repertoire consists of approximately 90,000 clones, with roughly 90% occurring once and the leading ten covering roughly 0.79%. This rearrangement joins TRBV5-1 to TRBJ1-2; D is perhaps TRBD1 (5 bases). The receptor comes from an adult with an advanced solid tumor such as melanoma, head and neck, liver or kidney cancer. This specimen was CD4+ or CD8+ T cells sorted from blood, taken in a trial of the OX40 agonist ivuxolimab. This CDR3 reads CASSWGNGLLYGYTF. CDR3 nucleotides: TGCGCCAGCAGCTGGGGGAACGGCCTGCTTTATGGCTACACCTTC. The full variable domain, its missing parts supplied by reference TRBV5-1 and TRBJ1-2, is KAGVTQTPRYLIKTRGQQVTLSCSPISGHRSVSWYQQTPGQGLQFLFEYFSETQRNKGNFPGRFSGRQFSNSRSEMNVSTLELGDSALYLCASSWGNGLLYGYTFGSGTRLTVV.